The rows below give T cell receptor beta chains drawn from one sample of a study of T cells after yellow fever vaccination. Using its own MiXCR run on the 5' RACE reads, TCRdb lists one record per CDR3 protein. The repertoire consists of about 73,000 distinct CDR3 sequences, with around 7.7% occurring once and the leading ten covering less than 50%. The sequenced sample was CD8+ T cells sorted from PBMCs, obtained on the day of the yellow fever booster vaccination. All receptors derive from a young man who received the YFV17D yellow fever vaccine. The CDR3 runs from the conserved cysteine through the conserved F or W. D genes are given only for firm matches. Clone size appears in some rows only: once, few, many, or a class for an expanded clone.

D gene	V gene	J gene	clone size	CDR3 protein	CDR3 DNA
.	TRBV12-3/TRBV12-4	TRBJ2-6	few	CASSPQGTGANVLTF	TGTGCCAGCAGCCCCCAGGGCACTGGGGCCAACGTCCTGACTTTC
.	TRBV19	TRBJ2-1	.	CASSIINPTGTTGEQFF	TGTGCCAGTAGTATAATTAACCCGACCGGGACCACGGGTGAGCAGTTCTTC
.	TRBV4-3	TRBJ2-7	.	CASSQDGGGARYEQYF	TGCGCCAGCAGCCAAGATGGGGGGGGGGCTAGGTACGAGCAGTACTTC
TRBD2	TRBV4-3	TRBJ2-6	few	CASSQRLAGVPGANVLTF	TGCGCCAGCAGCCAACGACTAGCGGGGGTTCCTGGGGCCAACGTCCTGACTTTC
.	TRBV9	TRBJ1-4	.	CASSQDRSEEKLFF	TGTGCCAGCAGCCAGGACAGATCTGAAGAAAAACTGTTTTTT
TRBD2	TRBV7-8	TRBJ2-2	.	CASSPGDSLRGGTGELFF	TGTGCCAGCAGCCCCGGGGACTCCCTGCGCGGGGGCACCGGGGAGCTGTTTTTT
.	TRBV10-3	TRBJ2-2	few	CATKDGNTGELFF	TGTGCCACCAAGGACGGAAACACCGGGGAGCTGTTTTTT
TRBD2	TRBV20-1	TRBJ2-1	.	CSASDSGRGSYNEQFF	TGCAGTGCTAGTGATAGCGGGAGGGGATCCTACAATGAGCAGTTCTTC
.	TRBV6-5	TRBJ2-3	many	CASSFSSTDTQYF	TGTGCCAGCAGTTTTTCGAGCACAGATACGCAGTATTTT
.	TRBV6-6	TRBJ2-1	few	CASSFLSRNEQFF	TGTGCCAGCAGTTTCCTAAGCCGCAATGAGCAGTTCTTC
.	TRBV12-3/TRBV12-4	TRBJ2-1	many	CASSTTSVDEQFF	TGTGCCAGCAGTACGACTAGTGTTGATGAGCAGTTCTTC
TRBD2	TRBV4-3	TRBJ2-1	.	CASSQLTSGSGNEQFF	TGCGCCAGCAGCCAGTTGACTAGCGGGAGTGGAAATGAGCAGTTCTTC
TRBD1	TRBV12-3/TRBV12-4	TRBJ1-5	.	CASIPDRVGQPQHF	TGTGCCAGCATTCCTGACAGGGTTGGACAGCCCCAGCATTTT
TRBD1	TRBV10-3	TRBJ1-5	many	CAISVDREDQPQHF	TGTGCCATCAGCGTCGACAGGGAGGATCAGCCCCAGCATTTT
.	TRBV12-3/TRBV12-4	TRBJ2-2	.	CASSLGGPGELFF	TGTGCCAGCAGTTTGGGGGGGCCCGGGGAGCTGTTTTTT
.	TRBV20-1	TRBJ2-7	.	CSVSSPSSSYEQYF	TGCAGTGTCAGCTCCCCTAGCAGCTCCTACGAGCAGTACTTC
.	TRBV7-9	TRBJ2-7	many	CASTPVLSYEQYF	TGTGCCAGCACCCCGGTTCTCTCCTACGAGCAGTACTTC
.	TRBV29-1	TRBJ2-1	few	CSVLLYNEQFF	TGCAGCGTCCTACTTTACAATGAGCAGTTCTTC
TRBD2	TRBV7-2	TRBJ2-1	few	CASSLATSGIYNEQFF	TGTGCCAGCAGCTTAGCGACTAGCGGGATTTACAATGAGCAGTTCTTC
.	TRBV4-2	TRBJ2-6	.	CASSQDTGSGANVLTF	TGTGCCAGCAGCCAAGATACTGGCTCTGGGGCCAACGTCCTGACTTTC
.	TRBV5-6	TRBJ1-1	few	CASSKPGGNTEAFF	TGTGCCAGCAGCAAACCCGGGGGGAACACTGAAGCTTTCTTT
.	TRBV11-2	TRBJ2-2	.	CASSLAVNTGELFF	TGTGCCAGCAGCTTGGCCGTGAACACCGGGGAGCTGTTTTTT
TRBD1	TRBV19	TRBJ2-5	few	CASSGPRTGEQETQYF	TGTGCCAGTAGTGGGCCCCGGACAGGAGAACAAGAGACCCAGTACTTC
TRBD1	TRBV27	TRBJ2-5	few	CASSPRQGYQETQYF	TGTGCCAGCAGTCCCAGACAGGGGTACCAAGAGACCCAGTACTTC
.	TRBV6-2/TRBV6-3	TRBJ1-1	.	CASSYVWGTEAFF	TGTGCCAGCAGTTACGTCTGGGGGACTGAAGCTTTCTTT
TRBD2	TRBV14	TRBJ2-1	many	CASSSWTSGGYNEQFF	TGTGCCAGCAGCTCGTGGACTAGCGGGGGGTACAATGAGCAGTTCTTC
TRBD2	TRBV12-3/TRBV12-4	TRBJ2-7	.	CASSTGGGYEQYF	TGTGCCAGCAGTACGGGGGGGGGCTACGAGCAGTACTTC
TRBD2	TRBV7-6	TRBJ2-4	few	CASSPLRGENIQYF	TGTGCCAGCAGCCCTCTCCGGGGGGAAAACATTCAGTACTTC
.	TRBV9	TRBJ2-7	few	CASSVDGGGILYEQYF	TGTGCCAGCAGCGTAGACGGAGGCGGGATTCTCTACGAGCAGTACTTC
TRBD2	TRBV10-3	TRBJ2-3	.	CAIRVSGGWVDTQYF	TGTGCCATCAGAGTGTCGGGAGGTTGGGTAGATACGCAGTATTTT
.	TRBV7-2	TRBJ2-1	.	CASSKGPEQFF	TGTGCCAGCAGCAAGGGTCCCGAGCAGTTCTTC
TRBD2	TRBV12-3/TRBV12-4	TRBJ2-3	many	CASSPLNVGGPTDTQYF	TGTGCCAGCAGTCCTCTAAATGTGGGAGGGCCCACAGATACGCAGTATTTT
TRBD2	TRBV29-1	TRBJ2-1	.	CSVELVRLADFSYNEQFF	TGCAGCGTTGAATTGGTCAGGCTAGCGGACTTCTCTTACAATGAGCAGTTCTTC
TRBD2	TRBV6-1	TRBJ2-1	many	CASSEGLAGDEQFF	TGTGCCAGCAGTGAGGGACTAGCGGGAGATGAGCAGTTCTTC
.	TRBV7-9	TRBJ2-3	few	CASSLEVRDTDTQYF	TGTGCCAGCAGCTTAGAGGTCAGGGACACAGATACGCAGTATTTT
.	TRBV12-3/TRBV12-4	TRBJ2-1	few	CASSPTTGESYNEQFF	TGTGCCAGCAGCCCGACGACGGGGGAATCCTACAATGAGCAGTTCTTC
TRBD2	TRBV27	TRBJ2-3	few	CASSFPTSGGSTDTQYF	TGTGCCAGCAGTTTCCCGACTAGCGGAGGGAGCACAGATACGCAGTATTTT
TRBD1	TRBV14	TRBJ2-7	few	CASSLRTGGPSGVEQYF	TGTGCCAGCAGCCTCCGGACAGGGGGCCCTTCGGGCGTCGAGCAGTACTTC
.	TRBV20-1	TRBJ2-1	many	CSARDLSTPSYNEQFF	TGCAGTGCTAGAGACCTTTCCACTCCCTCCTACAATGAGCAGTTCTTC
.	TRBV25-1	TRBJ2-2	.	CASNRGSGELFF	TGTGCCAGCAATCGGGGATCCGGGGAGCTGTTTTTT
.	TRBV2	TRBJ2-7	.	CASSDRQYEQYF	TGTGCCAGCAGTGATCGGCAGTACGAGCAGTACTTC
.	TRBV20-1	TRBJ1-1	.	CSGQGTEAFF	TGCAGTGGGCAGGGCACTGAAGCTTTCTTT
.	TRBV10-3	TRBJ2-5	many	CAISEDRAETQYF	TGTGCCATCAGTGAGGATCGAGCCGAGACCCAGTACTTC
TRBD1	TRBV5-1	TRBJ2-1	.	CASAGQGANEQFF	TGCGCCAGCGCGGGACAGGGGGCCAATGAGCAGTTCTTC
.	TRBV14	TRBJ2-1	few	CASSQVHEQFF	TGTGCCAGCAGTCAAGTCCATGAGCAGTTCTTC
.	TRBV11-2	TRBJ2-2	many	CASSSTGELFF	TGTGCCAGCAGCTCGACCGGGGAGCTGTTTTTT
.	TRBV5-1	TRBJ2-7	.	CARSLGQGYEQYF	TGCGCCAGAAGCTTAGGGCAGGGCTACGAGCAGTACTTC
.	TRBV7-9	TRBJ2-1	.	CASSSVGTGNEQFF	TGTGCCAGCAGCTCCGTCGGAACGGGCAATGAGCAGTTCTTC
.	TRBV29-1	TRBJ2-2	many	CSVVGGAQNTGELFF	TGCAGCGTTGTAGGCGGGGCACAGAACACCGGGGAGCTGTTTTTT
.	TRBV7-8	TRBJ2-7	many	CASSLNLLDEQYF	TGTGCCAGCAGCTTAAATCTGCTGGACGAGCAGTACTTC
TRBD1	TRBV10-3	TRBJ2-7	.	CAISDHEAGGFEQYF	TGTGCCATCAGTGACCACGAGGCAGGGGGTTTCGAGCAGTACTTC
TRBD2	TRBV6-2/TRBV6-3	TRBJ2-1	.	CASSSAGTSGQQFF	TGTGCCAGCAGTTCCGCAGGGACTAGCGGGCAGCAGTTCTTC
TRBD2	TRBV19	TRBJ2-7	.	CASRPGLAGAFDEQYF	TGTGCCAGTAGACCCGGACTAGCGGGAGCTTTCGACGAGCAGTACTTC
TRBD2	TRBV19	TRBJ2-1	many	CASSIGTSYNEQFF	TGTGCCAGTAGTATTGGGACTAGCTACAATGAGCAGTTCTTC